The entry below gives a single T cell receptor beta chain sequence along with its context. Antigen specificity is unknown. The data stem from a study of CD8 T cells in ankylosing spondylitis. The CDR3 contains 16 residues. Germline CDR1 reads SEHNR; CDR2 reads FQNEAQ (reference sequence). Trimming cost V 5 bases and J 7 bases; bases outside gene matches: 12. TCRdb analysed the 5' RACE reads with MiXCR anew, one entry per CDR3 protein. The sample carries approximately 500,000 distinct CDR3 sequences, roughly 13% recorded once. General study findings and limits: According to the report, clones linked to the disease were significantly enriched in matched synovial fluid samples taken from ankylosing spondylitis patients. Ankylosing spondylitis blood seemed to carry a telltale TCR beta motif made of several highly homologous variants. Clones linked to the disease showed a CD8+ phenotype. They occurred at relatively low frequencies in peripheral blood.

The sample was blood, either unsorted or a sorted T cell fraction (not recorded which). The source of this sequence is a male donor with ankylosing spondylitis. The rearrangement links TRBV7-9 to TRBJ1-5; TRBD1 matches at 9 bases. In DNA, the CDR3 is TGTGCCAGCAGCCCAGGCACGGGACAGGGATGGCAGCCCCAGCATTTT. Amino acids: CASSPGTGQGWQPQHF.